This T cell receptor (beta chain) was recorded in a study of response to subunit inactivated influenza vaccine. Broader study findings: New T cells are recruited in small numbers by each seasonal influenza vaccination, according to the authors' suggestion.

The CDR3 has 17 residues. Germline V gene sequence: CDR1 SGHTA, CDR2 FQGTGA. With 3 bases removed from V and 0 bases from J, the gap between germline ends came to 14 bases. In regard to this clonotype: The antigen is not known.

In TCRdb, the RT-PCR reads were re-called with MiXCR into one record per CDR3 protein. Among about 800,000 distinct CDR3 sequences listed, around 20% were seen once. The receptor comes from a man aged 50 to 59 who received an inactivated influenza vaccine. This chain joins TRBV7-3 and TRBJ2-2; D not resolved. Here the sequenced sample was PBMCs from blood, taken roughly 5 days after vaccination. This chain's CDR3 is CASSFFPVTSNTGELFF. The CDR3, as DNA: TGTGCCAGCAGCTTTTTCCCCGTTACCTCGAACACCGGGGAGCTGTTTTTT.